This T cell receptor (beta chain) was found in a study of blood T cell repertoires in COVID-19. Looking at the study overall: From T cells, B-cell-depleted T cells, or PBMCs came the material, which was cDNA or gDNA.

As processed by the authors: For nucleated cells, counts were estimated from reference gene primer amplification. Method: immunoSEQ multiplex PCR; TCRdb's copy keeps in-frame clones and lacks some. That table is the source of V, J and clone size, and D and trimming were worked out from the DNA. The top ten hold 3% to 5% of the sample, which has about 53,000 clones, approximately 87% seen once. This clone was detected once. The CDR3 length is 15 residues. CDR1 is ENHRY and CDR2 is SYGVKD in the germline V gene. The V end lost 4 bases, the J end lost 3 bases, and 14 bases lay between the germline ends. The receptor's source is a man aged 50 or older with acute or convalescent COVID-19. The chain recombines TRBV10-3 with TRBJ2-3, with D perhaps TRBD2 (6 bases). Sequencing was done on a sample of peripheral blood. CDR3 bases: TGTGCCATCAGTGCCCGGCTAGGGAGGACAGATACGCAGTATTTT. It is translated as CAISARLGRTDTQYF.